This TCR beta chain was captured by sequencing in a study of spatial heterogeneity in lung cancer. The germline CDR1 and CDR2 sequences are SGHTA and FQGNSA. Trimming took off 5 bases at V and 4 bases at J, with 15 bases between the two ends. The CDR3 has 16 amino acids. Noted time point: sample taken at primary tumor resection. Researchers sequenced whole RNA taken from tumor, nontumor lung or frozen PBMC without sorting. Donors were some 72 untreated early-stage non-small cell lung cancer patients. Each TCR cDNA molecule carried a unique molecular identifier. One entry per CDR3 protein, called by TCRdb with MiXCR from the 5' RACE reads. The profile shows 50,000 to 65,000 distinct CDR3 sequences, about 8% of them singletons.

The sequencing used PBMCs, collected at surgery. This receptor was taken from a female donor with early-stage non-small cell lung cancer. The rearrangement links TRBV7-2 to TRBJ2-6; D is unclear. The CDR3 region is CASSPGGPPGANVLTF. For the CDR3, the DNA is TGTGCCAGCAGCCCCGGTGGGCCCCCCGGGGCCAACGTCCTGACTTTC.